This is a list of T cell receptor beta chains from one sample in a study of blood T cells in healthy people across ages. TCRdb independently ran MiXCR on the 5' RACE reads; one entry per CDR3 protein. Of about 930,000 distinct CDR3 sequences listed, almost 30% are singletons. This sample was shared with a second study, whose subject was T cells of mothers and their children.

The sequenced material came from blood. The receptors shown here come from a woman between 40 and 55 years old in good health. CDR3s include the opening cysteine and the closing phenylalanine or tryptophan. A D gene is named only where the DNA matches it firmly. Clone size is given for some rows only: seen once, a few or many times, or a class if the clone is expanded.

j_call v_call d_call clone_size cdr3_aa cdr3_nt
TRBJ2-5 TRBV20-1 TRBD2 few CSARAAGTRGEGSQYF TGCAGTGCCCGGGCCGCAGGGACTAGGGGGGAGGGGTCCCAGTACTTC
TRBJ2-2 TRBV4-1 . . CASSPIPGELFF TGCGCCAGCAGCCCTATCCCCGGGGAGCTGTTTTTT
TRBJ1-1 TRBV12-3/TRBV12-4 . . CASSLRPLNTEAFF TGTGCCAGCAGTTTAAGGCCCCTGAACACTGAAGCTTTCTTT
TRBJ2-1 TRBV5-1 . many CASSPGTLGNEQFF TGCGCCAGCAGCCCCGGGACCTTAGGGAATGAGCAGTTCTTC
TRBJ1-1 TRBV18 . . CASSPPLLGDREAFF TGTGCCAGCTCACCACCATTGTTAGGGGACCGAGAAGCTTTCTTT
TRBJ2-3 TRBV28 . . CASSFNRVIPDTQYF TGTGCCAGCAGTTTCAACAGGGTCATCCCAGATACGCAGTATTTT
TRBJ1-1 TRBV5-1 TRBD1 . CASSLDTGGLIAFF TGCGCCAGCAGCTTGGATACAGGGGGGTTGATAGCTTTCTTT
TRBJ2-7 TRBV7-2 . many CASRQGPEQYF TGTGCCAGCAGGCAGGGACCCGAGCAGTACTTC
TRBJ1-6 TRBV7-8 . few CASSFREIYNSPLHF TGTGCCAGCAGCTTTCGAGAAATCTATAATTCACCCCTCCACTTT
TRBJ1-1 TRBV20-1 . . CSASKVNTEAFF TGCAGTGCTAGTAAGGTGAACACTGAAGCTTTCTTT
TRBJ1-1 TRBV30 TRBD1 . CAWSRDRGTEAFF TGTGCCTGGAGCAGGGACAGGGGCACTGAAGCTTTCTTT
TRBJ1-1 TRBV5-1 . . CASTKTGLNTEAFF TGCGCCAGCACCAAGACCGGACTGAACACTGAAGCTTTCTTT
TRBJ1-2 TRBV20-1 . . CSARVEHYGYTF TGCAGTGCTAGAGTCGAGCACTATGGCTACACCTTC
TRBJ2-3 TRBV12-3/TRBV12-4 TRBD1 . CASSAPGTGPYF TGTGCCAGCAGTGCCCCCGGGACAGGACCGTATTTT
TRBJ1-5 TRBV4-3 . . CASSQDTFGNQPQHF TGCGCCAGCAGCCAAGATACATTTGGCAATCAGCCCCAGCATTTT
TRBJ1-2 TRBV20-1 . many CSASTRHYGYTF TGCAGTGCTAGCACCAGGCACTATGGCTACACCTTC
TRBJ1-1 TRBV4-1 . . CASSQEAFGRGATEAFF TGCGCCAGCAGCCAAGAGGCTTTTGGGAGGGGGGCCACTGAAGCTTTCTTT
TRBJ2-7 TRBV7-2 . . CASSPRPAGPYEQYF TGTGCCAGCAGCCCTCGACCAGCAGGCCCCTACGAGCAGTACTTC
TRBJ2-1 TRBV24-1 TRBD1 . CAASVDRGYYNEQFF TGTGCCGCCAGTGTGGACAGGGGGTACTACAATGAGCAGTTCTTC
TRBJ2-5 TRBV21-1 . few CASSKARWFGARLQETQYF TGTGCCAGCAGCAAAGCGCGGTGGTTCGGGGCCAGGCTACAAGAGACCCAGTACTTC
TRBJ1-3 TRBV29-1 TRBD1 few CSVDPGTGSGNTIYF TGCAGCGTTGATCCCGGGACAGGATCTGGAAACACCATATATTTT
TRBJ2-7 TRBV29-1 . . CSVGRESYEQYF TGCAGCGTCGGGAGAGAGAGCTACGAGCAGTACTTC
TRBJ1-2 TRBV9 . few CASGVEAAGGYGYTF TGTGCCAGCGGCGTAGAGGCTGCAGGAGGCTATGGCTACACCTTC
TRBJ2-3 TRBV25-1 . few CASSRRVAASTDTQYF TGTGCCAGCAGTCGCCGAGTAGCGGCAAGCACAGATACGCAGTATTTT
TRBJ1-2 TRBV28 TRBD1 . CASSLIRDSDYTF TGTGCCAGCAGCCTAATTCGGGACAGCGACTACACCTTC
TRBJ1-1 TRBV20-1 . . CSARPGRLNTEAFF TGCAGTGCTAGACCCGGACGGTTGAACACTGAAGCTTTCTTT
TRBJ2-1 TRBV7-3 . few CASSLRGDYNEQFF TGTGCCAGCAGCTTGAGGGGGGATTACAATGAGCAGTTCTTC
TRBJ2-1 TRBV20-1 . many CSARVLRMYNEQFF TGCAGTGCTAGAGTCCTGCGCATGTACAATGAGCAGTTCTTC
TRBJ2-3 TRBV6-4 TRBD2 few CASSETSGGMDTQYF TGTGCCAGCAGTGAGACTAGCGGGGGGATGGATACGCAGTATTTT
TRBJ2-1 TRBV4-1 . many CASSLSRSRDYNEQFF TGCGCCAGCAGCCTTAGCCGTTCGCGGGACTACAATGAGCAGTTCTTC
TRBJ2-2 TRBV5-1 TRBD1 . CASSNQGQGPGELFF TGCGCCAGCAGCAATCAGGGACAGGGGCCCGGGGAGCTGTTTTTT
TRBJ2-6 TRBV14 . . CASSRQFLSGANVLTF TGTGCCAGCAGCCGACAGTTTCTCTCTGGGGCCAACGTCCTGACTTTC
TRBJ2-1 TRBV4-3 . many CASSQDAGNNEQFF TGCGCCAGCAGCCAAGACGCCGGGAACAATGAGCAGTTCTTC
TRBJ2-7 TRBV20-1 . few CSARVGEAAGYEQYF TGCAGCGCTAGGGTGGGGGAAGCTGCCGGCTACGAGCAGTACTTC
TRBJ2-1 TRBV7-3 TRBD2 . CASSRGAYNEQFF TGTGCCAGCAGTCGGGGGGCCTACAATGAGCAGTTCTTC
TRBJ2-7 TRBV20-1 . few CSALIYEQYF TGCAGTGCCCTGATCTACGAGCAGTACTTC
TRBJ1-6 TRBV9 . few CASSVEAGNSPLHF TGTGCCAGCAGCGTAGAGGCGGGGAATTCACCCCTCCACTTT
TRBJ1-1 TRBV10-3 . few CAISEQVDNTEAFF TGTGCCATCAGTGAACAGGTAGATAACACTGAAGCTTTCTTT
TRBJ1-1 TRBV29-1 TRBD1 . CSVRTGGSNTEAFF TGCAGCGTCCGGACAGGGGGCTCGAACACTGAAGCTTTCTTT
TRBJ2-1 TRBV6-2/TRBV6-3 . . CASSGTEPSHNEQFF TGTGCCAGCAGTGGAACGGAGCCCAGCCACAATGAGCAGTTCTTC
TRBJ2-5 TRBV4-1 TRBD2 many CASSQRRAGVYQETQYF TGCGCCAGCAGCCAACGAAGGGCGGGGGTGTACCAAGAGACCCAGTACTTC
TRBJ1-1 TRBV5-1 . many CASSVGLNTEAFF TGCGCCAGCAGCGTTGGGTTGAACACTGAAGCTTTCTTT
TRBJ2-5 TRBV2 TRBD2 . CASSGAGGRWGQYF TGTGCCAGCAGTGGAGCGGGAGGGCGTTGGGGGCAGTACTTC
TRBJ2-7 TRBV29-1 TRBD2 many CSVEPLAGYEQYF TGCAGCGTTGAACCCCTAGCGGGCTACGAGCAGTACTTC
TRBJ1-2 TRBV4-1 . . CASSQDRTLGHYGYTF TGCGCCAGCAGCCAAGATCGGACCCTCGGGCACTATGGCTACACCTTC
TRBJ2-7 TRBV28 TRBD2 many CASRPGGTSGYEQYF TGTGCCAGCAGACCGGGGGGGACTAGCGGATACGAGCAGTACTTC
TRBJ2-4 TRBV20-1 . few CSARGRDPKNIQYF TGCAGTGCTAGGGGCAGGGACCCCAAAAACATTCAGTACTTC
TRBJ2-7 TRBV28 . . CASNPTGEASYEQYF TGTGCCAGCAACCCAACAGGGGAGGCCTCCTACGAGCAGTACTTC
TRBJ2-7 TRBV20-1 . many CSARGIVGENSYEQYF TGCAGTGCTAGAGGGATCGTAGGGGAAAATTCCTACGAGCAGTACTTC
TRBJ2-3 TRBV5-1 TRBD2 . CASNLAGVTDTQYF TGCGCCAGCAACTTAGCGGGAGTGACAGATACGCAGTATTTT
TRBJ2-2 TRBV24-1 . many CATSHVGARNTGELFF TGTGCCACCAGCCATGTGGGGGCTAGGAACACCGGGGAGCTGTTTTTT
TRBJ2-1 TRBV7-7 TRBD2 few CASSLQAGGQLEQFF TGTGCTAGCAGCTTACAAGCGGGGGGCCAATTAGAGCAGTTCTTC
TRBJ2-5 TRBV24-1 . few CATSDTGAGRETQYF TGTGCCACCAGTGATACAGGGGCGGGGAGGGAGACCCAGTACTTC
TRBJ2-1 TRBV9 . . CASSVGGVIAPGNEQFF TGTGCCAGCAGCGTAGGAGGGGTGATCGCCCCTGGCAATGAGCAGTTCTTC
TRBJ1-2 TRBV7-6 TRBD1 . CASSSRDRGFLNYGYTF TGTGCCAGCAGCTCCCGGGACAGGGGGTTTTTGAACTATGGCTACACCTTC
TRBJ1-2 TRBV19 . many CASSIGTGYTF TGTGCCAGTAGTATAGGCACTGGCTACACCTTC
TRBJ2-3 TRBV7-2 . few CASSPFGGHTDTQYF TGTGCCAGCAGCCCGTTCGGGGGGCACACAGATACGCAGTATTTT
TRBJ2-3 TRBV20-1 . . CSASVMIVSKDTQYF TGCAGTGCTAGTGTAATGATCGTCTCCAAAGATACGCAGTATTTT
TRBJ1-5 TRBV5-1 TRBD1 . CASSAGTGYSNQPQHF TGCGCCAGCAGCGCTGGGACAGGGTATAGCAATCAGCCCCAGCATTTT